These T cell receptor beta chains were read from a single sample in a study of a mutant IDH1 vaccine in newly diagnosed glioma. Generated by immunoSEQ multiplex PCR, the TCRdb table keeps only in-frame clones and is missing some. The table has around 42,000 clones, approximately 85% seen once; the top ten hold approximately 1.5%. These receptors' targets are unknown. This specimen was PBMCs, taken from a glioma patient whose treatment included an IDH1 peptide vaccine. The receptors stem from a man aged 40-55 years with glioma. Each CDR3 is given with its conserved first and last residue. D genes are given only for firm matches. Clone size is given for some rows only: seen once, a few or many times, or a class if the clone is expanded.

v_gene	d_gene	abundance	j_gene	CDR3aa	CDR3nt
TRBV4-1	TRBD1	.	TRBJ2-1	CASSHVGQGYNEQFF	TGCGCCAGCAGTCACGTGGGACAGGGCTACAATGAGCAGTTCTTC
TRBV4-3	TRBD2	.	TRBJ2-1	CASSPRLAGRSYNEQFF	TGCGCCAGCAGCCCGCGACTAGCGGGAAGGTCCTACAATGAGCAGTTCTTC
TRBV18	TRBD1	once	TRBJ1-1	CASSRTGGLNTEAFF	TGTGCCAGCTCACGTACAGGGGGCCTAAACACTGAAGCTTTCTTT
TRBV4-2	.	.	TRBJ1-5	CASSQGTNDYQPQHF	TGTGCCAGCAGCCAAGGGACCAACGATTATCAGCCCCAGCATTTT
TRBV29-1	TRBD1	.	TRBJ2-3	CSAMWTGSGTDTQYF	TGCAGCGCGATGTGGACAGGGTCGGGCACAGATACGCAGTATTTT
TRBV19	.	.	TRBJ2-7	CASSIPQGLGEQYF	TGTGCCAGTAGTATCCCGCAGGGGCTGGGCGAGCAGTACTTC
TRBV7-9	.	.	TRBJ2-7	CASSLREGSLYEQYF	TGTGCCAGCAGCTTACGCGAGGGAAGTCTCTACGAGCAGTACTTC
TRBV6-6	.	.	TRBJ1-1	CASRQMNTEAFF	TGTGCCAGCAGACAGATGAACACTGAAGCTTTCTTT
TRBV5-1	TRBD1	.	TRBJ2-5	CASSWDRVVRETQYF	TGCGCCAGCAGCTGGGACAGGGTGGTTCGGGAGACCCAGTACTTC
TRBV5-4	.	.	TRBJ1-1	CASSLEELRSNTEAFF	TGTGCCAGCAGCTTGGAGGAACTGAGGAGTAACACTGAAGCTTTCTTT
TRBV7-2	.	.	TRBJ2-2	CASSLVRVGELFF	TGTGCCAGCAGCTTAGTGAGGGTGGGGGAGCTGTTTTTT
TRBV28	.	.	TRBJ2-5	CAAAGQSELTQETQYF	TGTGCCGCAGCGGGACAGTCTGAATTAACCCAAGAGACCCAGTACTTC
TRBV11-3	.	.	TRBJ2-3	CASSIMGDTQYF	TGTGCCAGCAGCATAATGGGAGATACGCAGTATTTT
TRBV5-4	TRBD2	.	TRBJ2-3	CASNLAESTDTQYF	TGTGCCAGCAACCTAGCGGAAAGCACAGATACGCAGTATTTT
TRBV27	TRBD1	.	TRBJ2-5	CASSFSGTGAGGETQYF	TGTGCCAGCAGTTTCTCCGGGACAGGGGCCGGAGGGGAGACCCAGTACTTC
TRBV4-2	TRBD2	.	TRBJ2-5	CASSQSSGTSGKETQYF	TGTGCCAGCAGCCAATCCTCCGGGACTAGCGGGAAAGAGACCCAGTACTTC
TRBV29-1	TRBD1	.	TRBJ2-7	CSVKSTGGYEQYF	TGCAGCGTTAAATCTACAGGGGGGTACGAGCAGTACTTC
TRBV18	TRBD2	.	TRBJ2-7	CASSRGTSGYEQYF	TGTGCCAGCTCCCGGGGGACTAGCGGGTACGAGCAGTACTTC
TRBV11-2	.	.	TRBJ2-2	CASGKSNTGELFF	TGTGCCAGCGGAAAGTCTAACACCGGGGAGCTGTTTTTT
TRBV25-1	.	.	TRBJ2-1	CASSDRTQGFF	TGTGCCAGCAGTGACCGAACCCAGGGGTTCTTC
TRBV2	.	.	TRBJ2-2	CASRAGTHHTGELFF	TGTGCCAGCAGGGCCGGGACACATCACACCGGGGAGCTGTTTTTT
TRBV11-1	TRBD1	.	TRBJ2-3	CASSMQGVNTQYF	TGTGCCAGCAGTATGCAGGGGGTAAATACGCAGTATTTT
TRBV6-4	TRBD2	.	TRBJ2-1	CASSDSLGLAGGPNEQFF	TGTGCCAGCAGTGACTCGCTTGGACTAGCGGGAGGGCCGAATGAGCAGTTCTTC
TRBV2	TRBD2	.	TRBJ2-7	CASTSGRGSYEQYF	TGTGCCAGCACTAGCGGGAGGGGGAGCTACGAGCAGTACTTC
TRBV19	TRBD2	.	TRBJ2-1	CASRPGLAISPEQFF	TGTGCCAGTCGTCCGGGACTAGCGATATCGCCTGAGCAGTTCTTC
TRBV7-8	.	.	TRBJ1-4	CASSVGTVNEKLFF	TGTGCCAGCAGCGTGGGTACGGTAAATGAAAAACTGTTTTTT
TRBV27	.	.	TRBJ2-1	CASSGSRLYNEQFF	TGTGCCAGCAGCGGATCCCGACTTTACAATGAGCAGTTCTTC
TRBV19	.	.	TRBJ2-5	CASSAWGLAEQETQYF	TGTGCCAGTAGTGCTTGGGGGCTAGCGGAGCAAGAGACCCAGTACTTC
TRBV19	.	.	TRBJ2-7	CASSIEAQGYEQYF	TGTGCCAGTAGTATCGAGGCACAAGGATACGAGCAGTACTTC
TRBV6-6	.	few	TRBJ1-1	CASGPREAFF	TGTGCCAGCGGCCCGCGTGAAGCTTTCTTT
TRBV5-1	TRBD1	.	TRBJ2-1	CASTARDRDYNEQFF	TGCGCCAGCACCGCTAGGGACAGAGACTACAATGAGCAGTTCTTC
TRBV15	.	.	TRBJ1-2	CATSGGRFYGYTF	TGTGCCACCAGCGGGGGGCGCTTCTATGGCTACACCTTC
TRBV27	.	.	TRBJ1-1	CASSSPPRVEAFF	TGTGCCAGCAGTAGCCCCCCCAGGGTCGAAGCTTTCTTT